These T cell receptor beta chains were read from a single sample in a study of lymphopenia after photon versus proton radiotherapy. TCRdb's copy holds only in-frame clones and misses some; the assay was immunoSEQ multiplex PCR. The sample carries about 25,000 clones, 83% recorded once. The sequences come from peripheral blood, collected from a patient treated with photon-based radiotherapy. The receptors were gathered from a woman between 45 and 65 years old with pancreatic cancer. Each CDR3 is given with its conserved first and last residue. A D gene is named only where the DNA matches it firmly. Clone size is shown for a subset of rows, as once, few, many or a class of expanded clone.

>TRBD2|NA|TRBJ2-1|TRBV7-2
CASSWGLQTYNEQFF
TGTGCCAGCAGTTGGGGACTACAGACCTACAATGAGCAGTTCTTC
>NA|NA|TRBJ2-1|TRBV7-9
CASSLAPYNEQFF
TGTGCCAGCAGCTTAGCGCCTTACAATGAGCAGTTCTTC
>TRBD1|NA|TRBJ1-5|TRBV28
CASSFGRDRGNQPQHF
TGTGCCAGCAGTTTTGGGCGAGACAGGGGGAATCAGCCCCAGCATTTT
>NA|NA|TRBJ2-7|TRBV7-9
CASSLYGSYEQYF
TGTGCCAGCAGCTTGTACGGCTCCTACGAGCAGTACTTC
>NA|once|TRBJ1-1|TRBV4-3
CASSQDYNMNTEAFF
TGCGCCAGCAGCCAAGACTATAACATGAACACTGAAGCTTTCTTT
>TRBD2|NA|TRBJ2-7|TRBV9
CASSPRRVQRESDEQYF
TGTGCCAGCAGCCCCCGACGGGTGCAGCGGGAGTCGGACGAGCAGTACTTC
>TRBD2|NA|TRBJ2-3|TRBV30
CAWKGVAGQGTQYF
TGTGCCTGGAAAGGAGTAGCGGGACAAGGAACGCAGTATTTT
>TRBD1|NA|TRBJ1-2|TRBV28
CASSSVGTGGAYGYTF
TGTGCCAGCAGTAGCGTTGGGACAGGGGGCGCTTATGGCTACACCTTC
>TRBD1|NA|TRBJ1-5|TRBV7-2
CASSYKTGDQPQHF
TGTGCCAGCAGTTATAAGACAGGGGACCAGCCCCAGCATTTT
>NA|few|TRBJ2-3|TRBV18
CASSPSPARTDTQYF
TGTGCCAGCTCACCCTCGCCCGCTCGAACAGATACGCAGTATTTT
>NA|NA|TRBJ2-5|TRBV7-2
CASSFSEGVALGPQYF
TGTGCCAGCAGCTTTTCCGAGGGGGTAGCCCTTGGGCCCCAGTACTTC
>NA|NA|TRBJ2-1|TRBV6-5
CASSRGIGNEQFF
TGTGCCAGCAGCAGGGGCATTGGGAATGAGCAGTTCTTC
>NA|NA|TRBJ2-7|TRBV14
CASSPRGRAYEQYF
TGTGCCAGCAGCCCCAGAGGCAGGGCCTACGAGCAGTACTTC
>TRBD2|NA|TRBJ2-7|TRBV5-5
CASSRRTSGRLVGEQYF
TGTGCCAGCAGCCGCCGGACTAGCGGGAGGTTGGTAGGTGAGCAGTACTTC
>NA|NA|TRBJ2-7|TRBV2
CASRGARYEQYF
TGTGCCAGCCGGGGGGCGCGTTACGAGCAGTACTTC
>NA|NA|TRBJ1-3|TRBV7-8
CASSLGRGAGNTIYF
TGTGCCAGCAGCTTAGGTCGGGGAGCAGGAAACACCATATATTTT
>TRBD2|NA|TRBJ2-7|TRBV9
CASSVLPSSGVSSYEQYF
TGTGCCAGCAGCGTATTACCCTCTAGCGGGGTGAGCTCCTACGAGCAGTACTTC
>TRBD2|NA|TRBJ2-1|TRBV28
CASSGRPYNEQFF
TGTGCCAGCTCCGGGAGGCCCTACAATGAGCAGTTCTTC
>NA|NA|TRBJ2-5|TRBV19
CASSGSRYQETQYF
TGTGCCAGTAGTGGATCAAGGTACCAAGAGACCCAGTACTTC
>NA|once|TRBJ2-1|TRBV14
CASSQGGDSYNEQFF
TGTGCCAGCAGCCAAGGGGGGGACAGTTACAATGAGCAGTTCTTC
>TRBD1|NA|TRBJ1-5|TRBV29-1
CSVDDRAGNQPQHF
TGCAGCGTTGACGACAGGGCGGGCAATCAGCCCCAGCATTTT
>NA|NA|TRBJ1-3|TRBV7-9
CASSPAEGLFSGNTIYF
TGTGCCAGCAGCCCGGCGGAGGGACTCTTCTCTGGAAACACCATATATTTT
>TRBD1|NA|TRBJ1-2|TRBV28
CASSLTDRGPKDGYTF
TGTGCCAGCAGTTTAACGGACAGGGGCCCAAAAGATGGCTACACCTTC
>NA|NA|TRBJ2-3|TRBV6-5
CASSYSVGSTDTQYF
TGTGCCAGCAGTTACTCGGTGGGAAGCACAGATACGCAGTATTTT
>NA|NA|TRBJ2-7|TRBV30
CAWGRSYEQYF
TGTGCCTGGGGGAGGTCCTACGAGCAGTACTTC
>NA|NA|TRBJ1-2|TRBV7-2
CASSVEGVGYGYTF
TGTGCCAGCAGCGTCGAAGGAGTCGGCTATGGCTACACCTTC
>TRBD2|NA|TRBJ2-5|TRBV19
CASSITSAGGETQYF
TGTGCCAGTAGTATAACCAGCGCCGGGGGGGAGACCCAGTACTTC
>TRBD2|NA|TRBJ2-7|TRBV7-6
CASSSLAGAGYEQYF
TGTGCCAGCAGCTCTCTAGCGGGAGCCGGATACGAGCAGTACTTC
>NA|NA|TRBJ2-5|TRBV2
CASSASRGTQETQYF
TGTGCCAGCAGCGCATCTAGGGGGACTCAAGAGACCCAGTACTTC
>TRBD1|NA|TRBJ1-5|TRBV19
CASSIGTGNNQPQHF
TGTGCCAGTAGTATAGGGACAGGGAACAATCAGCCCCAGCATTTT
>TRBD2|NA|TRBJ2-7|TRBV5-1
CASSPTLAGVPEQYF
TGCGCCAGCAGCCCGACTCTAGCGGGAGTGCCCGAGCAGTACTTC
>NA|NA|TRBJ1-2|TRBV5-1
CASSLGQTYGYTF
TGCGCCAGCAGCTTGGGACAGACATATGGCTACACCTTC
>TRBD1|NA|TRBJ2-6|TRBV6-4
CASSETGMGRPGANVLTF
TGTGCCAGCAGTGAGACAGGGATGGGTCGACCTGGGGCCAACGTCCTGACTTTC
>TRBD1|NA|TRBJ2-2|TRBV6-6
CASITGANTGELFF
TGTGCCAGCATAACAGGGGCCAACACCGGGGAGCTGTTTTTT
>TRBD2|NA|TRBJ2-1|TRBV10-3
CAISTGTSGSDEQFF
TGTGCCATCAGTACCGGGACTAGCGGGAGTGATGAGCAGTTCTTC
>NA|NA|TRBJ1-2|TRBV29-1
CSVERLEDYGYTF
TGCAGCGTTGAGAGGCTGGAAGACTATGGCTACACCTTC
>NA|NA|TRBJ1-1|TRBV7-2
CASSGHSMNTEAFF
TGTGCCAGCAGCGGCCACAGCATGAACACTGAAGCTTTCTTT
>NA|NA|TRBJ2-7|TRBV27
CASSSSWFSYEQYF
TGTGCCAGCAGTTCGTCCTGGTTTAGCTACGAGCAGTACTTC
>TRBD2|NA|TRBJ2-3|TRBV9
CASSAGGTSADTQYF
TGTGCCAGCAGCGCGGGTGGGACTAGCGCAGATACGCAGTATTTT
>TRBD1|NA|TRBJ2-6|TRBV30
CAWSGTGTLSGANVLTF
TGTGCCTGGAGTGGGACAGGGACACTCTCTGGGGCCAACGTCCTGACTTTC
>TRBD1|NA|TRBJ2-1|TRBV6-5
CASSYSTGGGEQFF
TGTGCCAGCAGTTACTCGACAGGGGGCGGTGAGCAGTTCTTC
>NA|NA|TRBJ1-5|TRBV6-1
CASSNDQPQHF
TGTGCCAGCAGCAACGATCAGCCCCAGCATTTT
>NA|NA|TRBJ2-7|TRBV7-2
CASSLGSYSYEQYF
TGTGCCAGCAGCTTAGGCAGTTACTCCTACGAGCAGTACTTC
>TRBD1|NA|TRBJ2-2|TRBV9
CASSATQGAVTGELFF
TGTGCCAGCAGCGCGACACAGGGGGCGGTGACCGGGGAGCTGTTTTTT